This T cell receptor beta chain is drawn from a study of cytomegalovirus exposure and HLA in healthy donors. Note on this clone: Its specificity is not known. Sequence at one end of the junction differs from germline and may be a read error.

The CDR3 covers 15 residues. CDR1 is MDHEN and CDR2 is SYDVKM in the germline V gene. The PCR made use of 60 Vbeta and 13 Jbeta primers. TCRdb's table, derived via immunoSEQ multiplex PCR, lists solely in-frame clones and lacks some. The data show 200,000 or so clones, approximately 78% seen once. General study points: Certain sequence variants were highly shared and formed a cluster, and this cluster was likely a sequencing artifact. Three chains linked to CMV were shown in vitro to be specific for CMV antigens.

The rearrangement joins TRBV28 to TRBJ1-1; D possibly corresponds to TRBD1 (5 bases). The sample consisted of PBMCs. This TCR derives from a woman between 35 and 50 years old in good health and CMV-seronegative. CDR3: CASSHDRGKNPEAFF. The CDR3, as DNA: TGTGCCAGCAGTCACGACAGAGGAAAGAACCCTGAAGCTTTCTTT.